This T cell receptor beta chain was observed in a study of blood T cells in healthy people across ages. Study-wide results and caveats: More naive CD4+ cells and higher diversity marked long-lived donors relative to aged donors. A roughly linear fall in TCR beta diversity per million T cells was seen with increasing age. Higher naive T cell percentage went strongly together with higher TCR beta diversity.

Germline CDR1 is DFQATT and CDR2 is SNEGSKA (reference sequence). The CDR3 is 13 amino acids. V dropped 5 bases and J dropped 7; count of bases not matched to a gene: 5. Combining a sample-barcoded 5' primer with a J-beta primer mix, a second PCR ran for about 7 to 11 cycles. TCRdb reprocessed the 5' RACE reads via MiXCR and lists one record per CDR3 protein. The sample lists about 1.8 million distinct CDR3 sequences, around half seen once, with less than 2.5% in the top ten. In each sample, at least 7 million PBMCs were isolated. Notes on this clonotype: Its target is unknown.

This chain joins TRBV20-1 and TRBJ1-4; 9 bases agree with TRBD1. The TCR was taken from a woman between 40 and 50 years old in good health. Sequencing input: blood. In DNA, the CDR3 is TGCAGTGCTTACAGGGGGCCGGTTGAAAAACTGTTTTTT. Translating gives CSAYRGPVEKLFF.